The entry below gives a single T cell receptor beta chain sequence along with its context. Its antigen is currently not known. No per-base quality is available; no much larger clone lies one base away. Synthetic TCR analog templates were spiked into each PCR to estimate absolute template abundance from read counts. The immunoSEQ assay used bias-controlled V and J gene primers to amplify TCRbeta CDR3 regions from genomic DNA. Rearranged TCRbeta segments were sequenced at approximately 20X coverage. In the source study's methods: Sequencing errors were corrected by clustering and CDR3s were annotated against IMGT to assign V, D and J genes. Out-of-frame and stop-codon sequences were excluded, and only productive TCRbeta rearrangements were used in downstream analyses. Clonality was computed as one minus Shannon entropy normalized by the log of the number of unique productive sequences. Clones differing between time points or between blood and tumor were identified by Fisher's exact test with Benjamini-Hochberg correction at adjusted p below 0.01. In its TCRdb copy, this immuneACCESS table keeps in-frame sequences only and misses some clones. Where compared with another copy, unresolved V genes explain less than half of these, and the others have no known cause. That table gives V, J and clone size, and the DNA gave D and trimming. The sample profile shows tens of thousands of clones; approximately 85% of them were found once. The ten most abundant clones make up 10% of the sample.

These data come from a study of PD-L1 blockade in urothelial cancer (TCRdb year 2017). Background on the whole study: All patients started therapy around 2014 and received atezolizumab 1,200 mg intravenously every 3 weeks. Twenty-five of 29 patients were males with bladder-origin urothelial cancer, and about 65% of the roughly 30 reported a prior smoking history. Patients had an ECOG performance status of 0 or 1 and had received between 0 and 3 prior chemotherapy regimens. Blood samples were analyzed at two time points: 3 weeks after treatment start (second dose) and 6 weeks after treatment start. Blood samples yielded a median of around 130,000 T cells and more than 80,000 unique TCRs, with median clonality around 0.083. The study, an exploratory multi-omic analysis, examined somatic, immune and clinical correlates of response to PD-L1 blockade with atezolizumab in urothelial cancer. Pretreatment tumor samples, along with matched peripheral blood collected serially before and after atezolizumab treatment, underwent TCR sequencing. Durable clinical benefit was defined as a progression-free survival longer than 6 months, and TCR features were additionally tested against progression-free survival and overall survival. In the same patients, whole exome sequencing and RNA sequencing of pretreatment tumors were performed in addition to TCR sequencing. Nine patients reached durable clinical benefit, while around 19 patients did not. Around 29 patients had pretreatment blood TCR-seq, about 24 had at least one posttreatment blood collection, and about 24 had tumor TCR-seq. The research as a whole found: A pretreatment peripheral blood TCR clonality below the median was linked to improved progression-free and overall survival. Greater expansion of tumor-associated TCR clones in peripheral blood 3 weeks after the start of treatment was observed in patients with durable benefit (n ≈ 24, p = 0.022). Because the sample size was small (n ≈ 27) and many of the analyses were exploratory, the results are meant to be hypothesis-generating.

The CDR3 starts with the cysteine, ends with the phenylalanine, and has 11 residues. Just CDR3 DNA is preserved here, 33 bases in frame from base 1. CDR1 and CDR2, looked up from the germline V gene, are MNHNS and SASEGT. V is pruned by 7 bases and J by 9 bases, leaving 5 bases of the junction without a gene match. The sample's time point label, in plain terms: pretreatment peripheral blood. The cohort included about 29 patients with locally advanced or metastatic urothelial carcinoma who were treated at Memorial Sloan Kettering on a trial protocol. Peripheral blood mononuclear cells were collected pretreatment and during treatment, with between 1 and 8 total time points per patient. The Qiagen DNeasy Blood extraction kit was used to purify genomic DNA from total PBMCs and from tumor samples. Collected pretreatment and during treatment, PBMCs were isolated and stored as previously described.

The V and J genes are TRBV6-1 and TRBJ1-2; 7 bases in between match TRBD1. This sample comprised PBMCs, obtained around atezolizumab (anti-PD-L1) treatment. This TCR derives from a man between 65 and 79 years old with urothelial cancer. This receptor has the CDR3 CASTLTGSYTF. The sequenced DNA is TGTGCCAGCACCCTGACAGGGAGCTACACCTTC.